Each of the 5 T cell receptor beta chains below was sequenced from the same sample in a study of blood T cell repertoires in COVID-19. Clones were read by immunoSEQ multiplex PCR, and TCRdb kept only the in-frame ones, dropping some. This table has about 62,000 clones, over 75% appearing once. The sample was peripheral blood. The receptors derive from a woman aged 55-69 years with COVID-19, enrolled during active disease.

The CDR3 coding sequence is TGTGCCAGCCGGACAGGCACTTCTAACTATGGCTACACCTTC. This codes for CASRTGTSNYGYTF. The chain couples TRBV6-5 to TRBJ1-2, with 7 nucleotides matching TRBD1. The J segment lost 0 bases and the V segment lost 8 bases, leaving 6 bases of the junction unmatched. The length of the CDR3 is 14 residues. CDR1 is MNHEY, CDR2 SVGAGI, per germline.

The chain recombines TRBV7-2 with TRBJ2-1; 12 nucleotides agree with TRBD2. The CDR3 is 15 amino acids. Per germline, CDR1 SGHTA and CDR2 FQGNSA. With 5 bases clipped from V and 6 bases from J, the junction kept 5 bases outside the gene matches. Here the CDR3 DNA reads TGTGCCAGCAGCCCTCGACTAGCGGGAGTCAATGAGCAGTTCTTC. This translates into CASSPRLAGVNEQFF. Complete variable domain (other parts from reference TRBV7-2 and TRBJ2-1): GAGVSQSPSNKVTEKGKDVELRCDPISGHTALYWYRQSLGQGLEFLIYFQGNSAPDKSGLPSDRFSAERTGGSVSTLTIQRTQQEDSAVYLCASSPRLAGVNEQFFGPGTRLTVL.

This clone was detected once. J is TRBJ2-1 and V is TRBV12-1; the table's D call, TRBD2, has no DNA check behind it. TRBV12-1 constitutes a pseudogene. CDR3 length: 15 amino acids. CDR3 sequence (DNA): TGTGCCAGCAGCTTTAGACTAGCGGATTACAATGAGCAGTTCTTC. Translation: CASSFRLADYNEQFF.

This clone was observed a single time. This chain links TRBV2 with TRBJ2-1, with D possibly being TRBD2 (5 bases). Per the germline V gene, CDR1 is SNHLY and CDR2 is FYNNEI. V lost 7 bases to trimming and J lost 0 bases, with 13 bases between them. The CDR3 consists of 15 residues. The CDR3 DNA follows: TGTGCCAGCACCGCGCGGGTGGGCTCCTACAATGAGCAGTTCTTC. It encodes CASTARVGSYNEQFF.

V gene TRBV18 combines with J gene TRBJ2-1; 11 nucleotides line up with TRBD2. The junction had 3 bases not matched to a gene; V was cut back by 3 bases and J by 5 bases. The germline gives CDR1 KGHSH, CDR2 LQKENI. The CDR3 is 15 residues long. DNA for the CDR3: TGTGCCAGCTCACCTCAGACTAGCGGGAACAATGAGCAGTTCTTC. This codes for CASSPQTSGNNEQFF.